This T cell receptor beta chain was profiled in a study of patients and donors after allogeneic stem cell transplantation. Trimming at V came to 3 bases and at J to 5 bases, leaving 13 bases not matched to a gene. This CDR3 has 17 amino acids. CDR1 and CDR2 (germline): MNHEY, SMNVEV (reference sequence). One entry per CDR3 protein, called by TCRdb with MiXCR from the RT-PCR reads. The sample has hundreds of thousands of distinct CDR3 sequences; under 20% are singletons. The V call is TRBV27, the J call TRBJ2-1; 7 nucleotides line up with TRBD2. This TCR was recovered from a human donor who was either an allogeneic HSCT recipient or a stem cell or donor lymphocyte infusion donor (not recorded which). It is not recorded whose cells these are; they may come from a transplant donor. The sequenced sample was blood, either unsorted or a sorted T cell fraction (not recorded which). The CDR3 here is CASSFLGERGGDNEQFF. CDR3 DNA sequence: TGTGCCAGCAGTTTCCTGGGGGAGCGGGGAGGGGACAATGAGCAGTTCTTC.